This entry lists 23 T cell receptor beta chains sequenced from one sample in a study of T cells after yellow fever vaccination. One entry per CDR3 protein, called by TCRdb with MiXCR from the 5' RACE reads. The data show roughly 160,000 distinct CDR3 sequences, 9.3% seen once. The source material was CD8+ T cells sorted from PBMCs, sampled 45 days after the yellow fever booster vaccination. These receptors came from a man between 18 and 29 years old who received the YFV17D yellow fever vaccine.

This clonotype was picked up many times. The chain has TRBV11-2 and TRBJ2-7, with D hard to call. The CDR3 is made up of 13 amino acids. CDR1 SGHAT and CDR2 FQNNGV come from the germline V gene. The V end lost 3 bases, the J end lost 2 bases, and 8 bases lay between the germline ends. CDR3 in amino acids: CASSFQETYEQYV. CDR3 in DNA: TGTGCCAGCAGCTTCCAAGAGACCTACGAGCAGTACGTC.

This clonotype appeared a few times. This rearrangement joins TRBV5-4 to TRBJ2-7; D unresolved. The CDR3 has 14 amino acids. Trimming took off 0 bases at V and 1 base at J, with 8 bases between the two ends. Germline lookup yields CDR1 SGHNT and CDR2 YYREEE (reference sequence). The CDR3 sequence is CASSLGVGSYEQYV. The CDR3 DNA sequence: TGTGCCAGCAGCTTGGGGGTGGGGTCCTACGAGCAGTACGTC.

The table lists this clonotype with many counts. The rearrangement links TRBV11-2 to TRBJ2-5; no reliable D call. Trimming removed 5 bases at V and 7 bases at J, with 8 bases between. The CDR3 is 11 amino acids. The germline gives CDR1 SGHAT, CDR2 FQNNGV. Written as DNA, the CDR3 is TGTGCCAGCAGCACAGTGGGGACCCAGTACTTC. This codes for CASSTVGTQYF.

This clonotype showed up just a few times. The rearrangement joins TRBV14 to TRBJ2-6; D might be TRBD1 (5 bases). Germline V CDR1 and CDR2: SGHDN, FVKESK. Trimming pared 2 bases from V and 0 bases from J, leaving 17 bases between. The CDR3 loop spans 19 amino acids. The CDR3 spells CASSQRVGQGNSGANVLTF. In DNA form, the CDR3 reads TGTGCCAGCAGCCAACGAGTGGGCCAGGGTAACTCTGGGGCCAACGTCCTGACTTTC. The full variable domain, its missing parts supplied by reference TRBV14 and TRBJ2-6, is EAGVTQFPSHSVIEKGQTVTLRCDPISGHDNLYWYRRVMGKEIKFLLHFVKESKQDESGMPNNRFLAERTGGTYSTLKVQPAELEDSGVYFCASSQRVGQGNSGANVLTFGAGSRLTVL.

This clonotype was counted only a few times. The CDR3: CASSLGGRDFNEQFF. CDR3 DNA: TGTGCCAGCAGCTTAGGAGGCAGGGATTTCAATGAGCAGTTCTTC. The chain employs TRBV7-9 and TRBJ2-1, with D possibly TRBD1 on 5 matching bases. Germline V gene data show CDR1 as SEHNR and CDR2 as FQNEAQ (reference sequence). With 1 base removed from V and 6 bases from J, the gap between germline ends came to 13 bases. The CDR3 runs 15 residues.

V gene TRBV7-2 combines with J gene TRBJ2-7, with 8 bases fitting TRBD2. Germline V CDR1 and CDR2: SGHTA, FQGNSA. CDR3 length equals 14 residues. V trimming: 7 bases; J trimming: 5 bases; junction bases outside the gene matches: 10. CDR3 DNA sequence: TGTGCCAGCATCTTCGTAGCGGGGTACAACGAGCAGTACTTC. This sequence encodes CASIFVAGYNEQYF. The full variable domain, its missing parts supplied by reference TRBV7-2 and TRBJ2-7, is GAGVSQSPSNKVTEKGKDVELRCDPISGHTALYWYRQSLGQGLEFLIYFQGNSAPDKSGLPSDRFSAERTGGSVSTLTIQRTQQEDSAVYLCASIFVAGYNEQYFGPGTRLTVT.

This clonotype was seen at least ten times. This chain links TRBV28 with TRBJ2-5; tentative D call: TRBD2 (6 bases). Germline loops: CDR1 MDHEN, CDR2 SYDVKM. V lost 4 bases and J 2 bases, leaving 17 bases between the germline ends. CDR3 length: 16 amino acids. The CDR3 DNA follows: TGTGCCAGCAGTTCAGATGAGTCAGGGAGGCAAGAGACCCAGTACTTC. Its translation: CASSSDESGRQETQYF. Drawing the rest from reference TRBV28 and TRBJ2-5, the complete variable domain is DVKVTQSSRYLVKRTGEKVFLECVQDMDHENMFWYRQDPGLGLRLIYFSYDVKMKEKGDIPEGYSVSREKKERFSLILESASTNQTSMYLCASSSDESGRQETQYFGPGTRLLVL.

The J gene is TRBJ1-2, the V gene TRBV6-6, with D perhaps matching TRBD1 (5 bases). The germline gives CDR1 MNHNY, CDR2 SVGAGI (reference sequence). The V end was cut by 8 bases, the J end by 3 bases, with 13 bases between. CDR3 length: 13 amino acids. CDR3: CASGGEADYGYTF. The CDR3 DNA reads TGTGCCAGCGGGGGTGAGGCGGACTATGGCTACACCTTC.

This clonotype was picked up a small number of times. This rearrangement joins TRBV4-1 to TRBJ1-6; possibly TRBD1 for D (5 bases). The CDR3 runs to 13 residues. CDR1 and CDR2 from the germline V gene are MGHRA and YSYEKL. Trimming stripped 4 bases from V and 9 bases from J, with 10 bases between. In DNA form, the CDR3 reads TGCGCCAGCAGCCCCAGGGAGGGTTCACCCCTCCACTTT. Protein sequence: CASSPREGSPLHF.

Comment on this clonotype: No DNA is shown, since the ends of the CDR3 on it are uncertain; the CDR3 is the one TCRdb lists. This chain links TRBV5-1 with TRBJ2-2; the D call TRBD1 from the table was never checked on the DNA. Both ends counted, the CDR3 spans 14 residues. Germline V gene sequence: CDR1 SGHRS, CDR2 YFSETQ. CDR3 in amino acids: CASSPVGAAGSCFF.

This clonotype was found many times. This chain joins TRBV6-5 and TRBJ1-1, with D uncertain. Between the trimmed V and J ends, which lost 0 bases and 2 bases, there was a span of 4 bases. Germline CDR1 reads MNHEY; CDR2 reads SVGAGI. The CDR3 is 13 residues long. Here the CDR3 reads CASSYSVNTEAFF. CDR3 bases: TGTGCCAGCAGTTACTCGGTCAACACTGAAGCTTTCTTT.

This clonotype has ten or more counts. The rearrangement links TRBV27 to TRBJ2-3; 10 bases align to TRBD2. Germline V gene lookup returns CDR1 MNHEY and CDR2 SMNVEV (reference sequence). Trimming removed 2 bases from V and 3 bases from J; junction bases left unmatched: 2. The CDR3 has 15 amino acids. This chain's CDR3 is CASSLLAGVTDTQYF. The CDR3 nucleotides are TGTGCCAGCAGTTTACTAGCGGGGGTGACAGATACGCAGTATTTT.

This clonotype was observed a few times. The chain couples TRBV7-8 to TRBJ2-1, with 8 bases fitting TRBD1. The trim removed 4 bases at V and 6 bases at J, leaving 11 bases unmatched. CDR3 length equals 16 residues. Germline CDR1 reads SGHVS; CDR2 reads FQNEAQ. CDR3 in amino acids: CASSSDRTGWVNEQFF. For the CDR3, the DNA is TGTGCCAGCAGCTCCGACCGGACAGGGTGGGTCAATGAGCAGTTCTTC.

The CDR3 sequence is CASSPGGTRNEQFF. The CDR3 DNA reads TGTGCCAGCTCACCGGGAGGGACTCGCAATGAGCAGTTCTTC. The chain uses TRBV18 and TRBJ2-1; TRBD2 agrees at 7 bases. Germline-derived CDR1 and CDR2 are KGHSH and LQKENI. There are 14 residues in the CDR3. Trimming removed 3 bases from V and 6 bases from J; junction bases left unmatched: 5.

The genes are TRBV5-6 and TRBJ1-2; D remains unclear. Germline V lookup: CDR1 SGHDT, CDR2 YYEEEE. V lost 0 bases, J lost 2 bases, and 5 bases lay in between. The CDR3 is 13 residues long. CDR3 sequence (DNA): TGTGCCAGCAGCTTGGGGGAGAACTATGGCTACACCTTC. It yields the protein CASSLGENYGYTF.

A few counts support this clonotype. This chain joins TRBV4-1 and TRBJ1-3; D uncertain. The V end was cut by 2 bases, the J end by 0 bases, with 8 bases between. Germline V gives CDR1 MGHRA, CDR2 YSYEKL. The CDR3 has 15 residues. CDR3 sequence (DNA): TGCGCCAGCAGCCAACGCTGGGTCTCTGGAAACACCATATATTTT. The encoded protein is CASSQRWVSGNTIYF.

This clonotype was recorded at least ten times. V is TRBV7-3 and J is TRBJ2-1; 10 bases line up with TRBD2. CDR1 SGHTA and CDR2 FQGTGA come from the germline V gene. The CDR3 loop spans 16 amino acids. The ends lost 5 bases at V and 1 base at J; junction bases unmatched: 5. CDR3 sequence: CASSLGLAESYNEQFF. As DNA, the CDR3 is TGTGCCAGCAGCCTAGGACTAGCGGAATCCTACAATGAGCAGTTCTTC. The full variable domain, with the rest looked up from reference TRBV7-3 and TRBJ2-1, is GAGVSQTPSNKVTEKGKYVELRCDPISGHTALYWYRQSLGQGPEFLIYFQGTGAADDSGLPNDRFFAVRPEGSVSTLKIQRTERGDSAVYLCASSLGLAESYNEQFFGPGTRLTVL.

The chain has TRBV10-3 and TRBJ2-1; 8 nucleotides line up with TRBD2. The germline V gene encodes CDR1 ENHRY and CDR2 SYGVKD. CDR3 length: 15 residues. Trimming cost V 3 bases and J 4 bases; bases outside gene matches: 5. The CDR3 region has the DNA TGTGCCATCAGTGATGCTACTAGCGGTTACAATGAGCAGTTCTTC. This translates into CAISDATSGYNEQFF.

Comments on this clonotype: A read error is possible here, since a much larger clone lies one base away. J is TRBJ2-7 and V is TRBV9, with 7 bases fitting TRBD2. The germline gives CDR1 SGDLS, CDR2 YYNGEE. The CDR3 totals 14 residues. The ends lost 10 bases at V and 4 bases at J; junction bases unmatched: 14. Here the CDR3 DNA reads TGTGCCGGCCCGGGGAGGGGCGTTCTGTACGAGCAGTACTTC. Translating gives CAGPGRGVLYEQYF.

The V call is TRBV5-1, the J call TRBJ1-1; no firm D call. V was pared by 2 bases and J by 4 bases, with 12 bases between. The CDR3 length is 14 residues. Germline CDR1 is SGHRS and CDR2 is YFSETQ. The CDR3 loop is CASSFRGFGTEAFF. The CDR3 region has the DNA TGCGCCAGCAGCTTTCGAGGGTTCGGCACTGAAGCTTTCTTT.

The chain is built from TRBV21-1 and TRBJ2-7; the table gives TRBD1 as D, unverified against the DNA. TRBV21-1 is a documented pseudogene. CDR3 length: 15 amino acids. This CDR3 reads CASNKRGQGPYEQYV. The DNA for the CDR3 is TGTGCCAGCAACAAAAGGGGGCAGGGCCCCTACGAGCAGTACGTC.

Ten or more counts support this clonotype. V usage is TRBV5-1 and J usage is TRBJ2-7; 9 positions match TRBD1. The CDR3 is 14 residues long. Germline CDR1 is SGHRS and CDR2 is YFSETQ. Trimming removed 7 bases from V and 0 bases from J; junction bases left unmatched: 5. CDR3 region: CASRGTGSSYEQYV. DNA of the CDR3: TGCGCCAGCCGCGGGACAGGGAGCTCCTACGAGCAGTACGTC.

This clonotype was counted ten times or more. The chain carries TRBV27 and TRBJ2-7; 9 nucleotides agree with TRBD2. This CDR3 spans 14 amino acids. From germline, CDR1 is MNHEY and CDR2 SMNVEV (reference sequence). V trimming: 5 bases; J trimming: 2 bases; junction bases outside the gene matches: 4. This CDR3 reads CASSPGLAAYEQYV. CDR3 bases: TGTGCCAGCAGTCCGGGACTAGCAGCCTACGAGCAGTACGTC.